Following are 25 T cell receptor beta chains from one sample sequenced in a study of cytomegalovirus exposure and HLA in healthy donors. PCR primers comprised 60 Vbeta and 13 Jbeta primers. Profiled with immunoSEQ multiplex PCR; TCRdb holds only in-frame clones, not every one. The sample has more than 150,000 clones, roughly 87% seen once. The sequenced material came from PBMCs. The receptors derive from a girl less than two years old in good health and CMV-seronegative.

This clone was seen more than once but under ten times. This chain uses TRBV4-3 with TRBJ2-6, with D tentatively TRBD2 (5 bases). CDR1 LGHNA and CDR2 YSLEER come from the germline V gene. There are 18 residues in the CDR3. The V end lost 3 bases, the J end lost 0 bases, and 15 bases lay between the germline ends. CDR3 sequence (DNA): TGCGCCAGCAGCCAGCTGAGGGAGAGATACTCTGGGGCCAACGTCCTGACTTTC. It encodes CASSQLRERYSGANVLTF.

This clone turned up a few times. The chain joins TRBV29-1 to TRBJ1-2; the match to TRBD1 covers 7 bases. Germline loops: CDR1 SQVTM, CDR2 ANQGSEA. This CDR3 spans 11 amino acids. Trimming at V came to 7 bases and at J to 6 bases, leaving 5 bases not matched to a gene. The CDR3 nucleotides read TGCAGCGGCGTTACAGGGGATGGCTACACCTTC. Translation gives CSGVTGDGYTF. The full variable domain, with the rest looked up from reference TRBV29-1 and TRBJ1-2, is SAVISQKPSRDICQRGTSLTIQCQVDSQVTMMFWYRQQPGQSLTLIATANQGSEATYESGFVIDKFPISRPNLTFSTLTVSNMSPEDSSIYLCSGVTGDGYTFGSGTRLTVV.

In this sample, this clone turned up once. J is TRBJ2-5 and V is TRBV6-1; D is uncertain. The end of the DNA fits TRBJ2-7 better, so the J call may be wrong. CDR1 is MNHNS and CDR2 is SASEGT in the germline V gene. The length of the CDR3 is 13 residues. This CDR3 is CASSLQRTYEQYF. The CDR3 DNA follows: TGTGCCAGCAGCTTACAGAGAACCTACGAGCAGTACTTC.

This chain's CDR3 is CASSMQEADTQYF. The CDR3 DNA follows: TGTGCCAGCTCAATGCAGGAAGCAGATACGCAGTATTTT. The J gene is TRBJ2-3, the V gene TRBV18; D call uncertain. Trimming pared 5 bases from V and 4 bases from J, leaving 10 bases between. CDR3 length: 13 amino acids. Germline assignment: CDR1 KGHSH and CDR2 LQKENI. The variable domain in full, with the rest retrieved from reference TRBV18 and TRBJ2-3, is NAGVMQNPRHLVRRRGQEARLRCSPMKGHSHVYWYRQLPEEGLKFMVYLQKENIIDESGMPKERFSAEFPKEGPSILRIQQVVRGDSAAYFCASSMQEADTQYFGPGTRLTVL.

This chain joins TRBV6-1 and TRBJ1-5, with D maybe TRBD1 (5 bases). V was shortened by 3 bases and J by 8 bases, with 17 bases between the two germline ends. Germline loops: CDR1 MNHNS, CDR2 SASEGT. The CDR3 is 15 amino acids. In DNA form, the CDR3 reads TGTGCCAGCAGTGAGGCCGCAGGGCAGATCGAGCCCCAGCATTTT. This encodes CASSEAAGQIEPQHF.

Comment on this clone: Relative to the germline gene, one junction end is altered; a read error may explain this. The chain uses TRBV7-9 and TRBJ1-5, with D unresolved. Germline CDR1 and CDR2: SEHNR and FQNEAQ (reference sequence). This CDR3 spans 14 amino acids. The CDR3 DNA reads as TGTTCCAGCAGCTTGCGGGGATCAAATCAGCCCCAGCATTTT. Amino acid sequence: CSSSLRGSNQPQHF.

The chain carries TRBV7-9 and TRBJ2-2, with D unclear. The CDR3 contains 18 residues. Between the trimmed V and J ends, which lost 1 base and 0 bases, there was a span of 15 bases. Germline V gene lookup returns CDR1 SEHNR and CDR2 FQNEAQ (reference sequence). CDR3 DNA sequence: TGTGCCAGCAGCTTAGTTTGGCCACAGTCCGCGAACACCGGGGAGCTGTTTTTT. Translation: CASSLVWPQSANTGELFF.

CDR3 region: CAWSVKWAGGSDTQYF. The CDR3, as DNA: TGTGCCTGGAGTGTAAAGTGGGCGGGGGGCTCAGATACGCAGTATTTT. The chain couples TRBV30 to TRBJ2-3; 8 bases agree with TRBD2. The CDR3 contains 16 residues. Losses at the gene ends were 0 bases for V and 4 bases for J; bases not matched to a gene: 9. In germline, CDR1 is GTSNPN, CDR2 SVGIG (reference sequence).

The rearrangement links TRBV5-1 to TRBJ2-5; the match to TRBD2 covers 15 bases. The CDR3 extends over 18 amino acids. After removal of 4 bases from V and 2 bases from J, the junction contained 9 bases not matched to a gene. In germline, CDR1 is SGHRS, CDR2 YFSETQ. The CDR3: CASSAGGLAGGIQETQYF. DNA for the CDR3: TGCGCCAGCAGCGCAGGAGGACTAGCGGGGGGGATTCAAGAGACCCAGTACTTC.

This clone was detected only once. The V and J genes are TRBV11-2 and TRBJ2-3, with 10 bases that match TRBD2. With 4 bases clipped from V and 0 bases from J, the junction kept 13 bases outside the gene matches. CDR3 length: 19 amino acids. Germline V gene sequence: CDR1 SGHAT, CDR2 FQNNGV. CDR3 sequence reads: CASSSRRWTSGSSTDTQYF. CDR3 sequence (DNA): TGTGCCAGCAGCTCCCGACGATGGACTAGCGGTTCGAGCACAGATACGCAGTATTTT.

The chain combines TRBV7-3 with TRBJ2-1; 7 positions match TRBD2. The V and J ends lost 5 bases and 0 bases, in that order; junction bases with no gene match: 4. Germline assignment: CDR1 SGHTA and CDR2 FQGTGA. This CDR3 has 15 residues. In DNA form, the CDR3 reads TGTGCCAGCAGCCCTACTAGCGACTCCTACAATGAGCAGTTCTTC. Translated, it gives CASSPTSDSYNEQFF.

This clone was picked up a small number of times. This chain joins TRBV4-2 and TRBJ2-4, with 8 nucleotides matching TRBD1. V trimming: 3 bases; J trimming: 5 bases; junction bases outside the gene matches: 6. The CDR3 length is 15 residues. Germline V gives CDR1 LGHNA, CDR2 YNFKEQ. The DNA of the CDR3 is TGTGCCAGCAGCCATCTGACAGGGGAACAAAACATTCAGTACTTC. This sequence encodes CASSHLTGEQNIQYF.

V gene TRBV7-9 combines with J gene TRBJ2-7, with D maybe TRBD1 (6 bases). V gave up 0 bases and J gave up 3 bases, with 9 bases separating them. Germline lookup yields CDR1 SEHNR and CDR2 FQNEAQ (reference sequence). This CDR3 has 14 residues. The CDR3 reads CASSLADRDYEQYF. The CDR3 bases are TGTGCCAGCAGCTTAGCGGACAGAGACTACGAGCAGTACTTC.

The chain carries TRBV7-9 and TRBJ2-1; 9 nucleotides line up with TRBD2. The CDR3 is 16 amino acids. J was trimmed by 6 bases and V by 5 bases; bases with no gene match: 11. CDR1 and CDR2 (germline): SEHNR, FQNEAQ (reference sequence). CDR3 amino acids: CASSMLGTSLLNEQFF. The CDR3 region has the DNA TGTGCCAGCAGCATGCTAGGGACTAGCCTACTCAATGAGCAGTTCTTC.

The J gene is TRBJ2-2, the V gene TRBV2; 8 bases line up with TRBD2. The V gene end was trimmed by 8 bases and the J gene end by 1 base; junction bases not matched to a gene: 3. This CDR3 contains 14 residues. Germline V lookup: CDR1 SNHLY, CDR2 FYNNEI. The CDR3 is CASRGGLNTGELFF. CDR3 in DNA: TGTGCCAGCCGCGGGGGGCTGAACACCGGGGAGCTGTTTTTT. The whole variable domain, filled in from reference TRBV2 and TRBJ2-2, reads EPEVTQTPSHQVTQMGQEVILRCVPISNHLYFYWYRQILGQKVEFLVSFYNNEISEKSEIFDDQFSVERPDGSNFTLKIRSTKLEDSAMYFCASRGGLNTGELFFGEGSRLTVL.

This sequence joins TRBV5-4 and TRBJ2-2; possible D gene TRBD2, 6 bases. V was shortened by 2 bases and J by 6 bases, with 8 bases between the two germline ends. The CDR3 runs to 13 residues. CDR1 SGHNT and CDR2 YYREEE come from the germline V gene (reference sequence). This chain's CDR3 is CASSFTSSGELFF. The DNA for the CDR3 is TGTGCCAGCAGCTTTACTAGCTCCGGGGAGCTGTTTTTT.

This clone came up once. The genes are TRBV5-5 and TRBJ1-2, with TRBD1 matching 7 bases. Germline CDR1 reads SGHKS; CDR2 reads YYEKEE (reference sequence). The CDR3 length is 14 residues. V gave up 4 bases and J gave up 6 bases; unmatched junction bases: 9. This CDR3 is CASSTGTGVDGYTF. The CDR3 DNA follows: TGTGCCAGCAGCACCGGAACAGGGGTTGATGGCTACACCTTC. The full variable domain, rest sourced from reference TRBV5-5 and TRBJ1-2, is DAGVTQSPTHLIKTRGQQVTLRCSPISGHKSVSWYQQVLGQGPQFIFQYYEKEERGRGNFPDRFSARQFPNYSSELNVNALLLGDSALYLCASSTGTGVDGYTFGSGTRLTVV.

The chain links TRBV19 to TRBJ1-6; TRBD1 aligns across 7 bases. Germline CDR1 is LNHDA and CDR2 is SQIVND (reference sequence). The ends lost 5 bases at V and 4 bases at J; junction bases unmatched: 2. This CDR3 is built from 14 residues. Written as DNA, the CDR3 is TGTGCCAGTAGTCCGGGACAGTATAATTCACCCCTCCACTTT. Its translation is CASSPGQYNSPLHF.

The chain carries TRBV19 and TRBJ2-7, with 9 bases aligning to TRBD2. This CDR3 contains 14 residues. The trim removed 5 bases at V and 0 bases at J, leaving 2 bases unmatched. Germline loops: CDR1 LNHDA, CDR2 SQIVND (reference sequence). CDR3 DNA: TGTGCCAGTAGTGGAGCGGGGGGCTCCTACGAGCAGTACTTC. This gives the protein CASSGAGGSYEQYF.

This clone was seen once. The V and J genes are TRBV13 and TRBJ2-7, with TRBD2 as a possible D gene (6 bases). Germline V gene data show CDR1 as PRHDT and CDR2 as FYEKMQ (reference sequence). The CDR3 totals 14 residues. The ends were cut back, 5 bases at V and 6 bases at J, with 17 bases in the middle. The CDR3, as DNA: TGTGCCAGCAGCACGGGACGGGGGTTCGCCGAGCAGTACTTC. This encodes CASSTGRGFAEQYF.

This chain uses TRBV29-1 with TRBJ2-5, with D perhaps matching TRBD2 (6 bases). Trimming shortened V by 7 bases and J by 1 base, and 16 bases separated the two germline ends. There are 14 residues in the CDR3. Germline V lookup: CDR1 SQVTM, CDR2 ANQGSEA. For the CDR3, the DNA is TGCAGCGCCGCTGACGTAGCGGTCCAAGAGACCCAGTACTTC. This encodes CSAADVAVQETQYF. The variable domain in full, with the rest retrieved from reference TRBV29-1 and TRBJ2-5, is SAVISQKPSRDICQRGTSLTIQCQVDSQVTMMFWYRQQPGQSLTLIATANQGSEATYESGFVIDKFPISRPNLTFSTLTVSNMSPEDSSIYLCSAADVAVQETQYFGPGTRLLVL.

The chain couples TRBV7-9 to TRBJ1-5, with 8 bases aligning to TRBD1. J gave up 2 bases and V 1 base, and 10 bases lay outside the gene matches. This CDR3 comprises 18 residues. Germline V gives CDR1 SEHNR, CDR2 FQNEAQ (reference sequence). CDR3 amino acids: CASSLGLQGALGNQPQHF. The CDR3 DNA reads TGTGCCAGCAGCTTAGGGTTGCAGGGGGCTCTGGGCAATCAGCCCCAGCATTTT.

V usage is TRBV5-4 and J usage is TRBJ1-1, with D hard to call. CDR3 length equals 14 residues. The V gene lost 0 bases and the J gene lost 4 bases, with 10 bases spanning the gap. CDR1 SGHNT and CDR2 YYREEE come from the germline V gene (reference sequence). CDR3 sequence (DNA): TGTGCCAGCAGCTTGGCAGACTCAAGCACTGAAGCTTTCTTT. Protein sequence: CASSLADSSTEAFF.

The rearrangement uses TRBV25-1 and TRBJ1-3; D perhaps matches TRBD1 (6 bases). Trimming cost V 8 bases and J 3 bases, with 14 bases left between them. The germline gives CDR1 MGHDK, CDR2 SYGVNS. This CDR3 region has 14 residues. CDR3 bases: TGTGCCAGCGCTCGTGGGGGCGATGGAAACACCATATATTTT. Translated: CASARGGDGNTIYF.

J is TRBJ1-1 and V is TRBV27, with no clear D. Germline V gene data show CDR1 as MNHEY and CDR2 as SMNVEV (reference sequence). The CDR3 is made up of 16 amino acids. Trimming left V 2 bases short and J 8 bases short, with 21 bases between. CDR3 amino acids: CASSLVYGRTESEAFF. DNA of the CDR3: TGTGCCAGCAGTTTAGTGTATGGGCGTACTGAATCCGAAGCTTTCTTT.